The rows below give T cell receptor beta chains drawn from one sample of a study of cytomegalovirus exposure and HLA in healthy donors. This table comes from immunoSEQ multiplex PCR, and its TCRdb copy is limited to in-frame clones, with some not included. Of approximately 140,000 clones in the sample, roughly four fifths were seen once. Sequencing was done on a sample of PBMCs. The source of these receptors is a woman aged 30 to 39 in good health and CMV-seronegative. Each CDR3 is given without its conserved first and last residue. Clone size is stated in some rows and not others, as once, few, many or a class when expanded.

clone_size,v_call,cdr3_aa
-,TRBV9,ASSARTGKFGELF
-,TRBV7-2,ASSLQRGAGETQY
-,TRBV27,ASRPRGHGEETQY
-,TRBV4-1,ASSQGWGVAKNIQY
-,TRBV18,ASSTSGGAVGYEQF
-,TRBV6-5,ASSYSVNKHAREAF
-,TRBV10-3,AISESGGTLKQPQH
-,TRBV5-1,ASSPFGGANTGELF
-,TRBV2,ASSDLVEGQPQH
-,TRBV7-2,ASSSRGNTYNEQF
once,TRBV2,ASSYDRSPNTEAF
-,TRBV5-4,ASSLKGDSTYEQY
-,TRBV19,ASSIDLSARED
few,TRBV28,ASSRTRTGDEKLF
-,TRBV2,ASGPTGGRTDTQY
-,TRBV27,ASRTGGTYEQY
-,TRBV6-5,ASSYDGDQPQH
-,TRBV13,ASSYTGTGPHGETQY
-,TRBV7-2,ASSLRGAGEQY
-,TRBV5-1,ASSLVAGDITGELF
-,TRBV2,ASSEPVAGGYT
-,TRBV19,ASRALDRVGTEAF
-,TRBV7-6,ASSYTTGGRGEQY
few,TRBV9,ASSLRTDRVYGYT
-,TRBV9,ASSVGQQETQY